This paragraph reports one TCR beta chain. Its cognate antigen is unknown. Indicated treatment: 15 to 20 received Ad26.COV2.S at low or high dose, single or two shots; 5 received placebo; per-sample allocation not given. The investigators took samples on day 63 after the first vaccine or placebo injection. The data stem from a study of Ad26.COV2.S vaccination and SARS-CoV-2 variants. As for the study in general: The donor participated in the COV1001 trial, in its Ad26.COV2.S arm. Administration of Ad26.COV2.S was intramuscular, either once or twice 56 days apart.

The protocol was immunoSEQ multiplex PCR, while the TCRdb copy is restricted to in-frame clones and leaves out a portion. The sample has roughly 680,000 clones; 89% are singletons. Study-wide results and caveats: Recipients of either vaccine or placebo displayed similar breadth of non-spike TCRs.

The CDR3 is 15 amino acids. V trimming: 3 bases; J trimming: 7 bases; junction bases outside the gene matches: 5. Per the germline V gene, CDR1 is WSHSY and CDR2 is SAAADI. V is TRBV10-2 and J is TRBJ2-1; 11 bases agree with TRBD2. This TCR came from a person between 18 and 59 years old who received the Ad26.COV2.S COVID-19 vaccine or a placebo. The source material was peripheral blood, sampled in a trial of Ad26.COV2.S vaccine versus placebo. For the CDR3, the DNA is TGCGCCAGCAGTGATACTAGCGGGAGAGGAAATGAGCAGTTCTTC. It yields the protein CASSDTSGRGNEQFF.